A selection of T cell receptor beta chains follows, all from one sample in a study of T cell responses to AZD1222 COVID-19 vaccine. Sequencing used immunoSEQ multiplex PCR; TCRdb keeps in-frame clones, though not all of them. This table has hundreds of thousands of clones, almost 95% appearing once. Specimen: peripheral blood, collected 28 days after the second AZD1222 dose. Receptor source: an adult who received the AZD1222 COVID-19 vaccine. Each CDR3 is given with its conserved first and last residue. The order of the fields is V gene, J gene, clone size, D gene, CDR3 protein, CDR3 DNA. A D gene is named only where the DNA matches it firmly. Rows may omit the clone size; those that give it use once, few, many or a size class.

TRBV6-5	TRBJ1-1	NA	NA	CASSYSGALNTEAFF	TGTGCCAGCAGTTACTCGGGGGCATTGAACACTGAAGCTTTCTTT
TRBV2	TRBJ1-4	once	TRBD1	CASSARGQGRVGELFF	TGTGCCAGCAGTGCCCGGGGACAGGGGCGCGTGGGGGAACTGTTTTTT
TRBV10-3	TRBJ1-1	NA	NA	CAISRYNTEAFF	TGTGCCATCAGTAGGTATAACACTGAAGCTTTCTTT
TRBV3-1/TRBV3-2	TRBJ2-1	NA	TRBD2	CASSPGLAGGPSYNEQFF	TGTGCCAGCAGCCCGGGACTAGCGGGGGGCCCCTCCTACAATGAGCAGTTCTTC
TRBV7-6	TRBJ1-2	NA	TRBD1	CASSYQGAGGYTF	TGTGCCAGCAGCTACCAGGGGGCTGGAGGCTACACCTTC
TRBV6-5	TRBJ2-7	once	TRBD2	CASSSASGSYEQYF	TGTGCCAGCTCCTCGGCTAGCGGGAGCTACGAGCAGTACTTC
TRBV7-6	TRBJ2-5	NA	NA	CASSLGQLKETQYF	TGTGCCAGCAGCTTAGGACAGTTGAAAGAGACCCAGTACTTC
TRBV7-2	TRBJ2-1	NA	TRBD2	CASSTSGVYGEQFF	TGTGCCAGCAGCACTAGCGGCGTGTACGGTGAGCAGTTCTTC
TRBV4-1	TRBJ1-2	NA	NA	CASSRDMQVGYGYTF	TGCGCCAGCAGCCGGGACATGCAAGTGGGCTATGGCTACACCTTC
TRBV7-3	TRBJ2-1	NA	NA	CASSETPSSYNEQFF	TGTGCCAGCAGCGAAACGCCGAGCTCCTACAATGAGCAGTTCTTC
TRBV18	TRBJ1-2	NA	NA	CASSPSDGYTF	TGTGCCAGCTCACCATCGGATGGCTACACCTTC
TRBV6-5	TRBJ1-5	once	TRBD1	CASRRTGGHQPQHF	TGTGCCAGCAGAAGGACAGGGGGACATCAGCCCCAGCATTTT
TRBV24-1	TRBJ2-3	NA	NA	CATSDSRTDTQYF	TGTGCCACCAGTGATTCGCGCACAGATACGCAGTATTTT
TRBV2	TRBJ2-7	NA	NA	CASGREVGYEQYF	TGTGCCAGCGGAAGGGAGGTAGGGTACGAGCAGTACTTC
TRBV28	TRBJ1-1	NA	NA	CASSLAKTEAFF	TGTGCCAGCAGTTTGGCGAAAACTGAAGCTTTCTTT
TRBV7-9	TRBJ2-1	NA	TRBD1	CASSLLGGTGTNNEQFF	TGTGCCAGCAGCTTATTAGGCGGGACAGGGACAAACAATGAGCAGTTCTTC
TRBV28	TRBJ1-3	NA	NA	CASSLGRISGNTIYF	TGTGCCAGCAGTTTAGGCCGCATTTCTGGAAACACCATATATTTT
TRBV2	TRBJ2-7	NA	NA	CASSARLGRAYEQYF	TGTGCCAGCAGCGCTCGTTTAGGCCGAGCCTACGAGCAGTACTTC
TRBV5-4	TRBJ2-3	NA	NA	CASSRPGAPTGTDTQYF	TGTGCCAGCAGCAGACCCGGGGCCCCGACGGGGACAGATACGCAGTATTTT
TRBV7-9	TRBJ1-1	once	NA	CASSLVGGPAFF	TGTGCCAGCAGCTTAGTTGGGGGACCGGCTTTCTTT
TRBV2	TRBJ2-1	NA	NA	CASTGGRISYNEQFF	TGTGCCAGCACCGGGGGGCGGATATCCTACAATGAGCAGTTCTTC
TRBV15	TRBJ2-3	NA	NA	CATSRGGDTDTQYF	TGTGCCACCAGCAGAGGGGGAGACACAGATACGCAGTATTTT
TRBV3-1/TRBV3-2	TRBJ1-5	NA	TRBD1	CASSRGGQTTPQHF	TGTGCCAGCAGCCGGGGGGGACAGACAACGCCCCAGCATTTT
TRBV21-1	TRBJ1-5	NA	NA	CASRTSDSNQPQHF	TGTGCCAGCAGGACGTCGGATAGCAATCAGCCCCAGCATTTT
TRBV7-9	TRBJ1-5	NA	NA	CASSLGGRQPQHF	TGTGCCAGCAGCTTAGGGGGGCGGCAGCCCCAGCATTTT
TRBV7-9	TRBJ2-7	NA	TRBD1	CASSFPRQGAWEQYF	TGTGCCAGCAGCTTTCCGAGACAGGGGGCTTGGGAGCAGTACTTC
TRBV12-3/TRBV12-4	TRBJ1-2	NA	NA	CASSQQANYGYTF	TGTGCCAGCAGCCAACAGGCTAACTATGGCTACACCTTC